The clone carrying this T cell receptor (beta chain) has at least ten counts. Its target is not known. As it was prepared, the TCRbeta library received unique molecular identifiers. Using its own MiXCR run on the PCR reads, TCRdb lists one record per CDR3 protein. The sample yields roughly 670,000 distinct CDR3 sequences, roughly 14% seen once. V gave up 6 bases and J gave up 2 bases, with 7 bases separating them. CDR3 length: 13 amino acids. The data were taken from a study of T-cell reconstitution after alpha-beta-depleted transplantation in children. Study conclusions and caveats: The authors attributed T-cell counts and diversity one year after transplant mostly to newly produced T cells. Several hundred expanded graft clones reportedly gave rise to the alpha-beta T cells present about two months after transplant.

This chain connects TRBV12-3 or TRBV12-4 to TRBJ2-2, with a tentative D call TRBD1 (5 bases). This sample comprised PBMCs, obtained before TCRalphabeta/CD19-depleted stem cell transplant. This receptor was taken from a girl aged 2-10 years with congenital amegakaryocytic thrombocytopenia, due to receive a stem cell transplant. The CDR3 DNA follows: TGTGCCAGCAGGGACACCAACACCGGGGAGCTGTTTTTT. The encoded protein is CASRDTNTGELFF.